This is a list of T cell receptor beta chains from one sample in a study of T-cell reconstitution after alpha-beta-depleted transplantation in children. TCRdb recomputed calls from the PCR reads with MiXCR, one row per CDR3 protein. Here the sample spans over 450,000 distinct CDR3 sequences, over 9.5% being singletons. The material sequenced was PBMCs, taken before TCRalphabeta/CD19-depleted stem cell transplant. The receptors stem from a child aged 2 to 10 with inherited bone marrow failure, due to receive a stem cell transplant. CDR3s include the opening cysteine and the closing phenylalanine or tryptophan. The D gene is left open where the match is weak. Not all rows give a size; the values are once, few, many and, for expanded clones, a class.

TRBJ2-2 | - | many | TRBV27 | TGTGCCAGCAGTTATGTCGGTTTGGGCTGGCTGTTTTTT | CASSYVGLGWLFF
TRBJ2-4 | TRBD2 | many | TRBV5-1 | TGCGCCAGCAGCTTGGCTGGCGGGAGAGGGTGGGACATTCAGTACTTC | CASSLAGGRGWDIQYF
TRBJ2-1 | - | many | TRBV27 | TGTGCCAGCAGTTTCGCGGTCTACAATGAGCAGTTCTTC | CASSFAVYNEQFF
TRBJ1-1 | - | many | TRBV7-2 | TGTGCCAGCAGCTTACAAACGAACACTGAAGCTTTCTTT | CASSLQTNTEAFF
TRBJ2-1 | TRBD2 | - | TRBV4-1 | TGCGCCAGCAGCCAAGGGAGGACTAGCGGGAGTATTACGTATGAGCAGTTCTTC | CASSQGRTSGSITYEQFF
TRBJ2-5 | TRBD2 | - | TRBV5-1 | TGCGCCAGCAGGGATGTTAGCGGGAGGTTCGCGGAGACCCAGTACTTC | CASRDVSGRFAETQYF
TRBJ2-7 | TRBD2 | many | TRBV9 | TGTGCCAGCAGCGTAGGTAGTAGCGGGAGTCCCTACGAGCAGTACTTC | CASSVGSSGSPYEQYF
TRBJ1-1 | TRBD1 | - | TRBV7-9 | TGTGCCAGCAGCTTAGCTGACAGGGTTGGCGGAGCTTTCTTT | CASSLADRVGGAFF
TRBJ2-1 | - | many | TRBV12-3/TRBV12-4 | TGTGCCAGCAGTTTTGGTCTCAGGGAGCAGTTCTTC | CASSFGLREQFF
TRBJ2-4 | TRBD2 | many | TRBV27 | TGTGCCAGCAGTCCCTTAAGGACTAGCGGAGCCAAAAACATTCAGTACTTC | CASSPLRTSGAKNIQYF
TRBJ2-7 | - | few | TRBV7-9 | TGTGCCAGCAGCCCCTCCCACGAGCAGTACTTC | CASSPSHEQYF
TRBJ2-5 | - | many | TRBV13 | TGTGCCAGCACCTTAAGGACAGCCCAAGAGACCCAGTACTTC | CASTLRTAQETQYF
TRBJ2-5 | - | few | TRBV3-1 | TGTGCCAGCAGCCAAGTGGGGCTTGGACAATACCTGGAGACCCAGTACTTC | CASSQVGLGQYLETQYF
TRBJ1-2 | TRBD1 | - | TRBV5-8 | TGTGCCAGCAGCCACACGGACAGGGTTTATGGCTACACCTTC | CASSHTDRVYGYTF
TRBJ2-1 | TRBD2 | many | TRBV7-8 | TGTGCCAGCAGCTTAATGGGGACTAGCGGGACTAATGAGCAGTTCTTC | CASSLMGTSGTNEQFF
TRBJ2-1 | - | many | TRBV9 | TGTGCCAGCAGCGTAGGGGGTGTCGCCTACAATGAGCAGTTCTTC | CASSVGGVAYNEQFF
TRBJ2-7 | TRBD2 | many | TRBV29-1 | TGCAGCGTTGAAGCTAGCGGGAGGGCTACCTACGAGCAGTACTTC | CSVEASGRATYEQYF
TRBJ1-6 | - | many | TRBV20-1 | TGCAGTGCCGAGGACCCATATAATTCACCCCTCCACTTT | CSAEDPYNSPLHF
TRBJ2-7 | TRBD2 | many | TRBV27 | TGTGCCAGCAGTTCCATTCTAGCGGGAGGAGGCGAGCAGTACTTC | CASSSILAGGGEQYF
TRBJ2-2 | - | many | TRBV25-1 | TGTGCCAGCAGCGGAGAGAAGACCGGGGAGCTGTTTTTT | CASSGEKTGELFF
TRBJ2-1 | - | many | TRBV20-1 | TGCAGTGCTATCAAACCCCGTTACGGCCCCGAGCATTGGTTC | CSAIKPRYGPEHWF
TRBJ2-1 | - | many | TRBV20-1 | TGCAGTGCTAGATCAGTTGCGGGGACGTACAATGAGCAGTTCTTC | CSARSVAGTYNEQFF
TRBJ2-2 | - | many | TRBV20-1 | TGCAGTGCTAGAAGGGGAACCGGGGAGCTGTTTTTT | CSARRGTGELFF
TRBJ1-6 | TRBD1 | many | TRBV30 | TGTGCCTGGAGTGACAGGGGATATTCACCCCTCCACTTT | CAWSDRGYSPLHF
TRBJ2-1 | - | - | TRBV29-1 | TGCAGCGTCCCCCGACCGACGCCGCGCTCCTACAATGAGCAGTTCTTC | CSVPRPTPRSYNEQFF
TRBJ1-2 | - | many | TRBV5-1 | TGCGCCAGCAGCTTGGGGACAACGAACTATGGCTACACCTTC | CASSLGTTNYGYTF
TRBJ2-2 | TRBD2 | many | TRBV12-3/TRBV12-4 | TGTGCCAGCCGTCCCCTACTAGCGGCGCCCCCCGGGGAGCTGTTTTTT | CASRPLLAAPPGELFF
TRBJ1-1 | TRBD1 | - | TRBV4-1 | TGCGCCAGCAGCCAAGTGGGGACAGGGAAGGGTGAAGCTTTCTTT | CASSQVGTGKGEAFF
TRBJ2-1 | TRBD2 | many | TRBV4-3 | TGCGCCAGCAGCCAAGGTAGCGGGCCTGGTAATGAGCAGTTCTTC | CASSQGSGPGNEQFF
TRBJ2-1 | - | many | TRBV20-1 | TGCAGTGCTAGGTACCTCCTTAACAATGAGCAGTTCTTC | CSARYLLNNEQFF
TRBJ1-2 | - | - | TRBV5-8 | TGTGCCAGCAGCTTGGGGGGGGGGCCCGGTGGCTACACCTTC | CASSLGGGPGGYTF
TRBJ2-7 | - | few | TRBV20-1 | TGCAGTGCTAGCAATTCCGCCTACGAGCAGTACTTC | CSASNSAYEQYF
TRBJ2-7 | - | many | TRBV2 | TGTGCCAGCAGGGGATCCGGATTGGGTTTCCACGAGCAGTACTTC | CASRGSGLGFHEQYF
TRBJ2-7 | TRBD1 | many | TRBV11-2 | TGTGCCAGCAGCAGGTCCACAGGGGGTTCCTACGAGCAGTACTTC | CASSRSTGGSYEQYF
TRBJ2-7 | - | many | TRBV4-1 | TGCGCCAGCAGCCAAGGGTTGTCCGGTGCGGGATGGGGCTACGAGCAGTACTTC | CASSQGLSGAGWGYEQYF
TRBJ2-7 | TRBD1 | many | TRBV5-1 | TGCGCCAGCAGCGGCGAGACAGGGTATCGCGAGCAGTACTTC | CASSGETGYREQYF
TRBJ2-2 | - | many | TRBV4-1 | TGCGCCAGCAGCCCATGGGGGCGGGAGAGAGGCGGGGAGCTGTTTTTT | CASSPWGRERGGELFF
TRBJ2-3 | TRBD2 | many | TRBV7-8 | TGTGCCAGCAGCTACCTAGGCGGGAGTAGGACAGATACGCAGTATTTT | CASSYLGGSRTDTQYF
TRBJ2-1 | - | many | TRBV14 | TGTGCCAGCAGACGACCCCTTCCTTCCTACAATGAGCAGTTCTTC | CASRRPLPSYNEQFF
TRBJ1-2 | - | many | TRBV6-5 | TGTGCCAGCAGTTACAGGGGGAGCTACACCTTC | CASSYRGSYTF
TRBJ2-7 | - | many | TRBV4-1 | TGCGCCAGCAGCCAAGAACCCAGGGCTCCCTACGAGCAGTACTTC | CASSQEPRAPYEQYF
TRBJ2-1 | TRBD2 | many | TRBV11-2 | TGTGCCAGCAGCTTAGTCGGGACTAGCGGGCTCCCTAAATACAATGAGCAGTTCTTC | CASSLVGTSGLPKYNEQFF
TRBJ2-1 | TRBD2 | many | TRBV20-1 | TGCAGTGCTAGAGATCCTACTAGCGGGAGTTGGAATGAGCAGTTCTTC | CSARDPTSGSWNEQFF
TRBJ2-6 | TRBD1 | many | TRBV5-1 | TGCGCCAGCAGACCGGGACAGGGCCTCTCTGGGGCCAACGTCCTGACTTTC | CASRPGQGLSGANVLTF
TRBJ2-7 | - | - | TRBV2 | TGTGCCAGCAGAGGCCGGAGGGCTTTCGCGCTCGAGCAGTACTTC | CASRGRRAFALEQYF
TRBJ2-2 | TRBD1 | many | TRBV29-1 | TGCAGCGGGGGGACAGGGATGACCGGGGAGCTGTTTTTT | CSGGTGMTGELFF
TRBJ1-2 | - | - | TRBV11-2 | TGTGCCAGCAGCTGGGAGTATGGCTACACCTTC | CASSWEYGYTF